The present T cell receptor beta chain was sequenced within a study of T-cell memory formation after mild COVID-19. This clonotype was seen just once. The TCR alpha and TCR beta cDNA libraries, bearing sample barcodes and UMIs, were generated by 5'RACE using constant-segment primers. TCRdb processed the 5' RACE reads anew with MiXCR; each CDR3 protein has one entry. This table has about 44,000 distinct CDR3 sequences, over 6.5% appearing once. Germline CDR1 reads SGHNT; CDR2 reads YYREEE (reference sequence). Trimming cost V 4 bases and J 1 base; bases outside gene matches: 8. The CDR3 is made up of 18 amino acids.

The chain has TRBV5-4 and TRBJ2-4, with 13 positions matching TRBD2. Sequencing was done on a sample of PBMCs or a T cell subset sorted from them (not recorded which). The source of this sequence is an adult who had mild COVID-19 (a few samples of this study predate the infection). Cell type and time point are not known. The CDR3 DNA follows: TGTGCCAGCAGCGGTGGGACTAGCGGGGCCTGGGCCAAAAACATTCAGTACTTC. This sequence encodes CASSGGTSGAWAKNIQYF. The full variable domain, with the rest looked up from reference TRBV5-4 and TRBJ2-4, is ETGVTQSPTHLIKTRGQQVTLRCSSQSGHNTVSWYQQALGQGPQFIFQYYREEENGRGNFPPRFSGLQFPNYSSELNVNALELDDSALYLCASSGGTSGAWAKNIQYFGAGTRLSVL.